The clone carrying this TCR beta chain was picked up a small number of times. Antigen: not known. The CDR3 runs to 18 residues. Losses at the gene ends were 3 bases for V and 4 bases for J; bases not matched to a gene: 16. Germline V gene lookup returns CDR1 SGHNT and CDR2 YYREEE (reference sequence). The data derive from a study of T-cell reconstitution after alpha-beta-depleted transplantation in children. Study-wide results and caveats: Surviving recipient T cells and intrathymic progenitors accounted for some patients' high TCRbeta diversity at day 60. Two months or so post-transplant, alpha-beta T cells reportedly derived from several hundred expanded graft clones. Newly made T cells mostly supplied T-cell counts and diversity one year after transplant.

The TCRbeta library incorporated unique molecular identifiers. TCRdb re-analysed the PCR reads in MiXCR, keeping a single row per CDR3 protein. The sample has fewer than 700,000 distinct CDR3 sequences, roughly 24% seen once; the top ten hold approximately 14%. The chain carries TRBV5-4 and TRBJ1-1; TRBD1 matches at 9 bases. Sequences were derived from PBMCs, mostly from graft donor cells, sampled 360 days after TCRalphabeta/CD19-depleted stem cell transplant. This sequence was found in a boy younger than two who had a stem cell transplant for acute myeloid leukemia, so the T cells may come from the graft donor. CDR3 DNA: TGTGCCAGCAGCTCGGGACAGGGTATGGCCTCGGCATTCACTGAAGCTTTCTTT. Amino acids: CASSSGQGMASAFTEAFF.